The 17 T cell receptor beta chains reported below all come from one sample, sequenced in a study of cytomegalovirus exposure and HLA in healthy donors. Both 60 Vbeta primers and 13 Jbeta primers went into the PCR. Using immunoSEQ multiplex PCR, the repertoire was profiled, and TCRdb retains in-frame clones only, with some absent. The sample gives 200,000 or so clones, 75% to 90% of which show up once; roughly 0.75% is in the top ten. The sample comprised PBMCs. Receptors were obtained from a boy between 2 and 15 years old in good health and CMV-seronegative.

CDR3 DNA sequence: TGTGCCAGCAGTTACTGGGGGGAAAGAAATGAGCAGTTCTTC. This sequence encodes CASSYWGERNEQFF. This chain joins TRBV6-5 and TRBJ2-1, with D possibly TRBD2 on 6 matching bases. Germline V gene data show CDR1 as MNHEY and CDR2 as SVGAGI. The CDR3 runs 14 residues. Trimming shortened V by 1 base and J by 7 bases, and 11 bases separated the two germline ends.

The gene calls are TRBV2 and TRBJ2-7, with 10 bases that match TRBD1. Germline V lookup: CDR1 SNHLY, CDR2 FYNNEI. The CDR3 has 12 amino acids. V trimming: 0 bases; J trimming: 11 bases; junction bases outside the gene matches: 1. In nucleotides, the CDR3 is TGTGCCAGCAGTGAAGCCGGGACAGGGGAGTACTTC. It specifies CASSEAGTGEYF.

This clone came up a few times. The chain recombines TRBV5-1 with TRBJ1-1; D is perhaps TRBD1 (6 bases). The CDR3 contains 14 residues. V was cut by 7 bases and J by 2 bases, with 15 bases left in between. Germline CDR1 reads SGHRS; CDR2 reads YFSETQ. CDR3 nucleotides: TGCGCCAGCCTCGCGGGGGGGCCTAACACTGAAGCTTTCTTT. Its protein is CASLAGGPNTEAFF.

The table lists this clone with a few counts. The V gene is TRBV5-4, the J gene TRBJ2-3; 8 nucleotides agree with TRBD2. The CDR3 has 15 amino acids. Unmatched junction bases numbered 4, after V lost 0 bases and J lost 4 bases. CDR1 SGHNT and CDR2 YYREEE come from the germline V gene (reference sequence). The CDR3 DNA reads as TGTGCCAGCAGCTTGGTAGCGGGAAGCGCAGATACGCAGTATTTT. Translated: CASSLVAGSADTQYF.

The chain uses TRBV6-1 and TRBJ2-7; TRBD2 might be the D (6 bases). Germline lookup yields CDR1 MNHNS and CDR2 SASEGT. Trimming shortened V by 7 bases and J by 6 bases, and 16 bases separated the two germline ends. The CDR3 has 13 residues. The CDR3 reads CASMGGIGCEQYF. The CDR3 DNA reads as TGTGCCAGCATGGGCGGGATAGGGTGCGAGCAGTACTTC.

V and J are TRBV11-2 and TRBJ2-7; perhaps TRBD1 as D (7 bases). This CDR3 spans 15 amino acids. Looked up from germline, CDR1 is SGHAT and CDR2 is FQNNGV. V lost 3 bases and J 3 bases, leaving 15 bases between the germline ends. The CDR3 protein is CASSFNPGGNYEQYF. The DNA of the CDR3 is TGTGCCAGCAGCTTCAACCCAGGGGGGAACTACGAGCAGTACTTC.

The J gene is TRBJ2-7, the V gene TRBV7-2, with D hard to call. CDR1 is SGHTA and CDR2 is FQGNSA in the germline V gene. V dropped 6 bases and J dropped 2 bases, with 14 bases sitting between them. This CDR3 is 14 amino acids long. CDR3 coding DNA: TGTGCCAGCAGGCCACGGCAGCGCCCCTACGAGCAGTACTTC. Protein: CASRPRQRPYEQYF. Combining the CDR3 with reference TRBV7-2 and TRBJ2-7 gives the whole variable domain GAGVSQSPSNKVTEKGKDVELRCDPISGHTALYWYRQSLGQGLEFLIYFQGNSAPDKSGLPSDRFSAERTGGSVSTLTIQRTQQEDSAVYLCASRPRQRPYEQYFGPGTRLTVT.

The CDR3 DNA reads as TGCGCCAGCAGCCAAGAAGGGGAGGGACAAGAGACCCAGTACTTC. Protein product: CASSQEGEGQETQYF. The chain has TRBV4-1 and TRBJ2-5; 7 nucleotides agree with TRBD2. This CDR3 spans 15 amino acids. V trimming: 0 bases; J trimming: 2 bases; junction bases outside the gene matches: 3. In germline, CDR1 is MGHRA, CDR2 YSYEKL.

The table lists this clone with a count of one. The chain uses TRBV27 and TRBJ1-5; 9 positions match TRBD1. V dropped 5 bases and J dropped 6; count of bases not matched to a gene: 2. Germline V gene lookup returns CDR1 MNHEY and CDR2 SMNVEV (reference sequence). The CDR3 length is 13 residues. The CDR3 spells CASSRDRAQPQHF. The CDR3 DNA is TGTGCCAGCAGTCGGGACAGGGCTCAGCCCCAGCATTTT.

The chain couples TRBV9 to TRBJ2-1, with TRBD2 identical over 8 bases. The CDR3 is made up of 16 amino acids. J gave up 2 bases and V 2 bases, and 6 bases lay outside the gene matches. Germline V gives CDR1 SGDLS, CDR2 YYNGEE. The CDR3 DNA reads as TGTGCCAGCAGCGTTTTACTAGCGGAACCCTACAATGAGCAGTTCTTC. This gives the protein CASSVLLAEPYNEQFF.

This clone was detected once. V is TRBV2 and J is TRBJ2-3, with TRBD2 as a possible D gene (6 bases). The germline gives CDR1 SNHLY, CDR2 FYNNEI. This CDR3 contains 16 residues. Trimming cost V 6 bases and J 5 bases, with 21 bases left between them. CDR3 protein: CASSIPGLLQGDTQYF. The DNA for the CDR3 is TGTGCCAGCAGCATACCGGGACTCCTTCAAGGAGATACGCAGTATTTT.

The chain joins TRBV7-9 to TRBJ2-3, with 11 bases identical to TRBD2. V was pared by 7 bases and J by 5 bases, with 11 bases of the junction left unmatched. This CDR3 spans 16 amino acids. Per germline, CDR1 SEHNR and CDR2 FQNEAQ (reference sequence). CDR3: CASNPLASGRIDTQYF. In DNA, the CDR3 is TGTGCCAGCAACCCCCTCGCTAGCGGGAGGATAGATACGCAGTATTTT.

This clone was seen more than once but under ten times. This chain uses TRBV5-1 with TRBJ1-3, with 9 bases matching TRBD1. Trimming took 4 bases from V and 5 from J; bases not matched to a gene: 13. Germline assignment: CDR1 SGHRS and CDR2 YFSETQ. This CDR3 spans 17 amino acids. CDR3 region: CASSAPSRDRVRNTIYF. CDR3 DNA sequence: TGCGCCAGCAGCGCCCCGTCGAGGGACAGGGTTAGAAACACCATATATTTT. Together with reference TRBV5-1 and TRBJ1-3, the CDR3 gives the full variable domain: KAGVTQTPRYLIKTRGQQVTLSCSPISGHRSVSWYQQTPGQGLQFLFEYFSETQRNKGNFPGRFSGRQFSNSRSEMNVSTLELGDSALYLCASSAPSRDRVRNTIYFGEGSWLTVV.

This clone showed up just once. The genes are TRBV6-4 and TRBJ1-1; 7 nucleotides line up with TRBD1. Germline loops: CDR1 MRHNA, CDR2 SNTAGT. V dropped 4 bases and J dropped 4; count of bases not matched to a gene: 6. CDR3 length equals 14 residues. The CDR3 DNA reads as TGTGCCAGCAGTGCAAGGGGGCTGGGCACTGAAGCTTTCTTT. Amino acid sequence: CASSARGLGTEAFF.

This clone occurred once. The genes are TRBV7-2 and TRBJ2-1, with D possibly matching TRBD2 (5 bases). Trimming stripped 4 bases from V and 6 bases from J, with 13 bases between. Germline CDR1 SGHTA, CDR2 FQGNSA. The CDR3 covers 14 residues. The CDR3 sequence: CASSSVLGANEQFF. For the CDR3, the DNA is TGTGCCAGCAGCTCCGTACTAGGAGCCAATGAGCAGTTCTTC. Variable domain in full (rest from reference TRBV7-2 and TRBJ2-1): GAGVSQSPSNKVTEKGKDVELRCDPISGHTALYWYRQSLGQGLEFLIYFQGNSAPDKSGLPSDRFSAERTGGSVSTLTIQRTQQEDSAVYLCASSSVLGANEQFFGPGTRLTVL.

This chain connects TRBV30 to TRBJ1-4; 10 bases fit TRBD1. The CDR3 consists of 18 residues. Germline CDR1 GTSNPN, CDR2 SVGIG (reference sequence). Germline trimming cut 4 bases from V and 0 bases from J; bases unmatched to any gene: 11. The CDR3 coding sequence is TGTGCCTGGACGGACAGGGGGGACCTGAGTGCAACTAATGAAAAACTGTTTTTT. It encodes CAWTDRGDLSATNEKLFF.

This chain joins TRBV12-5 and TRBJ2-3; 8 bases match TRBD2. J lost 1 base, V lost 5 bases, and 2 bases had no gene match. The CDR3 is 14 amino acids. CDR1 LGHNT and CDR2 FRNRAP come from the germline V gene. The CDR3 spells CASGRSGGTDTQYF. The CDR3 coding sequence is TGTGCTAGTGGTCGTAGCGGGGGCACAGATACGCAGTATTTT.